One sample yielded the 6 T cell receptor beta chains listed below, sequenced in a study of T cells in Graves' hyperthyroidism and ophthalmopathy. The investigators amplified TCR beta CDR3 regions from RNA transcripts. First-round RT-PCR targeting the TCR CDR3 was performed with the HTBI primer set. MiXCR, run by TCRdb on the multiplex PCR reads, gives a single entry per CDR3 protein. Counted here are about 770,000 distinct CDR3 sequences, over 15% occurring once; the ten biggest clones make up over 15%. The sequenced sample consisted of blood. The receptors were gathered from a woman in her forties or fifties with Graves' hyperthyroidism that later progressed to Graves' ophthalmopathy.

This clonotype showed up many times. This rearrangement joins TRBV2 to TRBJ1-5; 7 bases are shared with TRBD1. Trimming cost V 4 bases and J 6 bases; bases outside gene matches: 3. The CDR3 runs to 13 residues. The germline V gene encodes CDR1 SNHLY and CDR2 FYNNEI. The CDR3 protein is CASSGSGGQPQHF. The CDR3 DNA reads TGTGCCAGCAGTGGGTCAGGGGGTCAGCCCCAGCATTTT.

The CDR3 DNA reads TGTGCCAGCAGCTTTAACGTCGGTGAATTAGGGACCCAGTACTTC. This sequence encodes CASSFNVGELGTQYF. The chain has TRBV11-2 and TRBJ2-5; D gene unclear. The length of the CDR3 is 15 residues. Trimming removed 3 bases from V and 7 bases from J, with 18 bases in between. CDR1 SGHAT and CDR2 FQNNGV come from the germline V gene.

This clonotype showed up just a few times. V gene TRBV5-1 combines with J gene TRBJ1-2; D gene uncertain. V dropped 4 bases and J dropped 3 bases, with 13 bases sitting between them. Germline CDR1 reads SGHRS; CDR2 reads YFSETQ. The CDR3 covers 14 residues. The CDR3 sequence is CASSAGPTDYGYTF. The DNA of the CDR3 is TGCGCCAGCAGCGCAGGACCGACCGACTATGGCTACACCTTC. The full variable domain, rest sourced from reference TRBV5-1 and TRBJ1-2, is KAGVTQTPRYLIKTRGQQVTLSCSPISGHRSVSWYQQTPGQGLQFLFEYFSETQRNKGNFPGRFSGRQFSNSRSEMNVSTLELGDSALYLCASSAGPTDYGYTFGSGTRLTVV.

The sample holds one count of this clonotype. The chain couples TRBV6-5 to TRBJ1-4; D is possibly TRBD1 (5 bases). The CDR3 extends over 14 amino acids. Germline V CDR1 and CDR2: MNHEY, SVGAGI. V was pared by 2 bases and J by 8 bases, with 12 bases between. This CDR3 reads CASSYVRDSEKLFF. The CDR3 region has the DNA TGTGCCAGCAGTTACGTCAGGGATTCGGAAAAACTGTTTTTT.

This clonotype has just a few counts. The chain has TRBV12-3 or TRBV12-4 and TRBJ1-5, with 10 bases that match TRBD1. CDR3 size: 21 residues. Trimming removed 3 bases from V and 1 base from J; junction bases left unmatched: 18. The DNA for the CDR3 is TGTGCCAGCAGTTTTTGGAACTTTCGGGACAGGGGATCGTCGAGCAATCAGCCCCAGCATTTT. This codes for CASSFWNFRDRGSSSNQPQHF.

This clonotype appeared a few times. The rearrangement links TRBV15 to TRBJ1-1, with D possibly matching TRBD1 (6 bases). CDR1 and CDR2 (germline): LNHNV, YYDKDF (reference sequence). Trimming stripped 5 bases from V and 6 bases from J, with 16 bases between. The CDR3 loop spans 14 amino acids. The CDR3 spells CATSPRRGIPEAFF. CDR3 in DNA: TGTGCCACCAGCCCCCGGAGGGGGATCCCTGAAGCTTTCTTT.